Listed here are 29 T cell receptor beta chains from one sample, sequenced in a study of blood T cell repertoires in COVID-19. Libraries were prepared by immunoSEQ multiplex PCR; TCRdb keeps only in-frame clonotypes and omits some of them. The sample shows roughly 97,000 clones, around 87% of them seen only once. Sequenced sample: peripheral blood. Source of these receptors: a human donor in a cohort sampled during active COVID-19.

The chain is built from TRBV7-9 and TRBJ2-1; 7 nucleotides align to TRBD2. This CDR3 is built from 13 residues. The germline CDR1 and CDR2 sequences are SEHNR and FQNEAQ (reference sequence). Trimming removed 6 bases from V and 6 bases from J; junction bases left unmatched: 5. As DNA, the CDR3 is TGTGCCAGCAGTTGGGGGGGTGGCAATGAGCAGTTCTTC. Protein sequence: CASSWGGGNEQFF.

The V gene is TRBV9, the J gene TRBJ1-2; 9 nucleotides match TRBD1. V shed 4 bases and J 4 bases; nucleotides not matched to a gene: 8. CDR3 length equals 15 residues. From germline, CDR1 is SGDLS and CDR2 YYNGEE. CDR3 bases: TGTGCCAGCAGCCCAGACCGGGACAGGGTCTATGGCTACACCTTC. It encodes CASSPDRDRVYGYTF.

V and J are TRBV5-6 and TRBJ2-3; 11 nucleotides match TRBD1. Germline trimming cut 4 bases from V and 7 bases from J; bases unmatched to any gene: 8. In germline, CDR1 is SGHDT, CDR2 YYEEEE. This CDR3 comprises 15 residues. The CDR3 region is CASSPDRGRIYTQYF. CDR3 DNA: TGTGCCAGCAGCCCGGACAGGGGGCGAATTTATACGCAGTATTTT.

The genes are TRBV7-2 and TRBJ2-1, with TRBD1 as a possible D gene (5 bases). V was shortened by 5 bases and J by 1 base, with 18 bases between the two germline ends. The CDR3 has 17 amino acids. CDR1 SGHTA and CDR2 FQGNSA come from the germline V gene. CDR3 sequence (DNA): TGTGCCAGCAGCCGCGAACCCCAGGGTGATTCCTACAATGAGCAGTTCTTC. Amino acid sequence: CASSREPQGDSYNEQFF.

The V call is TRBV14, the J call TRBJ2-3, with 7 bases aligning to TRBD2. The germline CDR1 and CDR2 sequences are SGHDN and FVKESK. J gave up 4 bases and V 1 base, and 5 bases lay outside the gene matches. The CDR3 consists of 15 residues. CDR3 protein: CASSQVGGSADTQYF. The CDR3 DNA is TGTGCCAGCAGCCAAGTAGGCGGGAGCGCAGATACGCAGTATTTT. The full variable domain, rest sourced from reference TRBV14 and TRBJ2-3, is EAGVTQFPSHSVIEKGQTVTLRCDPISGHDNLYWYRRVMGKEIKFLLHFVKESKQDESGMPNNRFLAERTGGTYSTLKVQPAELEDSGVYFCASSQVGGSADTQYFGPGTRLTVL.

This clone showed up just once. The rearrangement uses TRBV7-9 and TRBJ1-6, with TRBD1 matching over 7 bases. The CDR3 sequence is 18 residues long. Germline CDR1 is SEHNR and CDR2 is FQNEAQ (reference sequence). After removal of 0 bases from V and 5 bases from J, the junction contained 10 bases not matched to a gene. CDR3 nucleotide sequence: TGTGCCAGCAGCTTAGCGGGGACCGGGACAGTTAATAATTCACCCCTCCACTTT. Protein: CASSLAGTGTVNNSPLHF.

The genes are TRBV3-1 (or the pseudogene TRBV3-2) and TRBJ2-3; 9 bases are a match to TRBD2. This CDR3 spans 14 amino acids. In germline, CDR1 is LGHDT, CDR2 YNNKEL (reference sequence). Losses at the gene ends were 3 bases for V and 6 bases for J; bases not matched to a gene: 4. CDR3 amino acids: CASSQGAGGDTQYF. DNA for the CDR3: TGTGCCAGCAGCCAGGGCGCGGGAGGGGATACGCAGTATTTT.

The genes are TRBV6-6 and TRBJ1-6; the match to TRBD1 covers 7 bases. Germline CDR1 is MNHNY and CDR2 is SVGAGI (reference sequence). The V and J ends lost 2 bases and 9 bases, in that order; junction bases with no gene match: 7. The CDR3 runs to 15 residues. The CDR3 bases are TGTGCCAGCAGTTACGACCCGAGACAGGGTTCACCCCTCCACTTT. This encodes CASSYDPRQGSPLHF.

The rearrangement uses TRBV19 and TRBJ2-1; D is possibly TRBD2 (5 bases). The CDR3 contains 13 residues. The germline V and J ends were trimmed by 7 bases and 4 bases, with 11 bases remaining between them. Germline lookup yields CDR1 LNHDA and CDR2 SQIVND (reference sequence). CDR3 region: CASTQRLYNEQFF. The CDR3 DNA reads as TGTGCCAGTACTCAGCGGCTATACAATGAGCAGTTCTTC.

This chain joins TRBV27 and TRBJ1-1; 10 bases line up with TRBD1. V lost 5 bases to trimming and J lost 8 bases; unmatched junction nucleotides: 8. Germline CDR1 and CDR2: MNHEY and SMNVEV (reference sequence). The CDR3 contains 14 residues. The CDR3 is CASSHPGTGDEAFF. Written as DNA, the CDR3 is TGTGCCAGCAGTCACCCGGGGACAGGGGACGAAGCTTTCTTT.

The chain uses TRBV18 and TRBJ1-5; D gene unclear. Germline V gene sequence: CDR1 KGHSH, CDR2 LQKENI. This CDR3 is built from 16 residues. Trimming took 3 bases from V and 1 from J, leaving 13 bases between them. The CDR3 loop reads CASSPQATSSNQPQHF. CDR3 nucleotides: TGTGCCAGCTCACCGCAGGCCACAAGCAGCAATCAGCCCCAGCATTTT. Based on the CDR3 plus reference TRBV18 and TRBJ1-5, the full variable domain is NAGVMQNPRHLVRRRGQEARLRCSPMKGHSHVYWYRQLPEEGLKFMVYLQKENIIDESGMPKERFSAEFPKEGPSILRIQQVVRGDSAAYFCASSPQATSSNQPQHFGDGTRLSIL.

V is TRBV28 and J is TRBJ2-1, with 13 bases fitting TRBD2. V was clipped by 4 bases and J by 10 bases; unmatched bases: 16. The V gene's germline CDR1 is MDHEN and CDR2 SYDVKM. This CDR3 region has 18 residues. The CDR3 region has the DNA TGTGCCAGCAGTTCTGAGACTAGCGGGAGGTCCCTCTTCGGGGAGCAGTTCTTC. Its protein product is CASSSETSGRSLFGEQFF.

This chain connects TRBV29-1 to TRBJ1-2, with a possible D match to TRBD1 (6 bases). The CDR3 runs to 14 residues. CDR1 SQVTM and CDR2 ANQGSEA come from the germline V gene. Trimming took 0 bases from V and 4 from J, leaving 12 bases between them. CDR3 nucleotides: TGCAGCGTTGAAGATCTAAGGGGGGGCTATGGCTACACCTTC. Translation gives CSVEDLRGGYGYTF.

CDR3 residues: CASSLGQVSNIQYF. The CDR3 nucleotides read TGTGCCAGCAGTTTAGGCCAGGTTTCAAACATTCAGTACTTC. The V call is TRBV28, the J call TRBJ2-4; D is unclear. Germline assignment: CDR1 MDHEN and CDR2 SYDVKM. This CDR3 spans 14 amino acids. V lost 2 bases and J 6 bases, leaving 11 bases between the germline ends.

The chain is built from TRBV6-8 and TRBJ2-5; 8 nucleotides align to TRBD2. J lost 2 bases, V lost 5 bases, and 7 bases had no gene match. The CDR3 sequence is 15 residues long. Germline CDR1 reads MNHGY; CDR2 reads SAAAGT. CDR3 sequence: CASSRSGALQETQYF. DNA of the CDR3: TGTGCCAGCAGTCGTAGCGGGGCACTTCAAGAGACCCAGTACTTC.

V is TRBV21-1 and J is TRBJ1-3. TRBV21-1 is shown as a pseudogene. The CDR3 loop spans 16 amino acids. The CDR3 spells CARGCPRLSSGNTIYF. The CDR3 DNA follows: TGTGCCAGGGGTTGCCCTAGGCTTTCCTCTGGAAACACCATATATTTT.

The rearrangement joins TRBV11-3 to TRBJ2-2; D is uncertain. Germline values: CDR1 SGHNT, CDR2 YENEEA. This CDR3 contains 17 residues. Between the trimmed V and J ends, which lost 0 bases and 7 bases, there was a span of 18 bases. The CDR3 nucleotides read TGTGCCAGCAGCTTAGATCGGATGACACCCAACGACGGGGAGCTGTTTTTT. It codes for CASSLDRMTPNDGELFF. Filled out from reference TRBV11-3 and TRBJ2-2, the complete variable domain reads EAGVVQSPRYKIIEKKQPVAFWCNPISGHNTLYWYLQNLGQGPELLIRYENEEAVDDSQLPKDRFSAERLKGVDSTLKIQPAELGDSAVYLCASSLDRMTPNDGELFFGEGSRLTVL.

This clone showed up just a few times. As DNA, the CDR3 is TGTGCCAGCAGCCCGCGGACACCCACCGGGGAGCTGTTTTTT. It codes for CASSPRTPTGELFF. The V gene is TRBV7-2, the J gene TRBJ2-2, with D possibly TRBD1 on 5 matching bases. The CDR3 spans 14 residues. Trimming stripped 5 bases from V and 4 bases from J, with 11 bases between. Per germline, CDR1 SGHTA and CDR2 FQGNSA.

The chain is built from TRBV19 and TRBJ1-2, with 7 bases matching TRBD1. CDR3 length equals 14 residues. V shed 3 bases and J 4 bases; nucleotides not matched to a gene: 5. Germline assignment: CDR1 LNHDA and CDR2 SQIVND (reference sequence). The CDR3 here is CASSILDRVYGYTF. The CDR3 DNA reads as TGTGCCAGTAGTATTCTTGACAGGGTCTATGGCTACACCTTC.

The chain employs TRBV7-9 and TRBJ1-1, with 7 bases identical to TRBD1. The CDR3 contains 14 residues. The V segment lost 5 bases and the J segment 4 bases; nucleotides outside the gene matches: 7. Germline V gives CDR1 SEHNR, CDR2 FQNEAQ (reference sequence). The CDR3 sequence is CASSAKQGSTEAFF. The CDR3 nucleotides are TGTGCCAGCAGCGCGAAACAGGGGTCCACTGAAGCTTTCTTT.

The chain combines TRBV28 with TRBJ2-7; the match to TRBD2 covers 12 bases. Germline-derived CDR1 and CDR2 are MDHEN and SYDVKM. CDR3 length: 14 residues. J was trimmed by 4 bases and V by 8 bases; bases with no gene match: 6. The CDR3, as DNA: TGTGCCAGCGCCCTCCTAGCGGGAGGGTACGAGCAGTACTTC. It encodes CASALLAGGYEQYF.

V is TRBV19 and J is TRBJ1-4; D call uncertain. The germline V gene has CDR1 LNHDA and CDR2 SQIVND (reference sequence). This CDR3 is built from 15 residues. V was clipped by 7 bases and J by 4 bases, with 16 bases between them. CDR3 in amino acids: CASMGRIANNEKLFF. CDR3 nucleotides: TGTGCCAGTATGGGCAGAATCGCGAATAATGAAAAACTGTTTTTT.

The genes are TRBV29-1 and TRBJ2-5; TRBD2 aligns across 7 bases. The germline V gene encodes CDR1 SQVTM and CDR2 ANQGSEA. The CDR3 totals 15 residues. J was trimmed by 2 bases and V by 5 bases; bases with no gene match: 11. CDR3 nucleotides: TGCAGCGTTCTTTCGGCTAGCGGACATCAAGAGACCCAGTACTTC. Translating it yields CSVLSASGHQETQYF.

The chain couples TRBV19 to TRBJ2-6; the D gene is possibly TRBD2 (7 bases). This CDR3 is 17 amino acids long. Germline V lookup: CDR1 LNHDA, CDR2 SQIVND (reference sequence). Trimming cost V 1 base and J 4 bases, with 14 bases left between them. CDR3 sequence reads: CASSIVGGPIGANVLTF. The CDR3 nucleotides are TGTGCCAGTAGTATAGTCGGGGGGCCCATCGGGGCCAACGTCCTGACTTTC.

V is TRBV7-2 and J is TRBJ2-7; tentatively, D is TRBD2 (6 bases). This CDR3 contains 14 residues. The V gene's germline CDR1 is SGHTA and CDR2 FQGNSA. V shed 5 bases and J shed 1 base, with 12 bases lying between them. The CDR3 spells CASSKTDYSYEQYF. CDR3 nucleotides: TGTGCCAGCAGCAAGACGGACTATTCCTACGAGCAGTACTTC.

J is TRBJ2-7 and V is TRBV6-6, with TRBD2 as a possible D gene (5 bases). The CDR3 runs 13 residues. The germline V and J ends were trimmed by 7 bases and 3 bases, with 13 bases remaining between them. Germline V gene sequence: CDR1 MNHNY, CDR2 SVGAGI (reference sequence). In nucleotides, the CDR3 is TGTGCCAGCACCCCGCTTCGGGGCTACGAGCAGTACTTC. Its translation is CASTPLRGYEQYF.

This chain joins TRBV7-9 and TRBJ2-7, with a possible D match to TRBD2 (5 bases). Germline V gives CDR1 SEHNR, CDR2 FQNEAQ (reference sequence). CDR3 length: 14 residues. V lost 1 base and J lost 2, with 9 bases in between. The CDR3 loop is CASSLGGWTYEQYF. In DNA, the CDR3 is TGTGCCAGCAGCTTAGGAGGGTGGACCTACGAGCAGTACTTC.

V is TRBV6-2 or TRBV6-3 and J is TRBJ1-2; D is unclear. With 0 bases removed from V and 6 bases from J, the gap between germline ends came to 14 bases. In germline, CDR1 is MNHEY, CDR2 SVGEGT. The CDR3 contains 15 residues. The CDR3 here is CASSYSTSITNGYTF. In DNA, the CDR3 is TGTGCCAGCAGTTACTCGACTTCGATAACTAATGGCTACACCTTC.

There are many counts of this clone. The chain uses TRBV7-9 and TRBJ2-7; D unclear. V lost 4 bases to trimming and J lost 2 bases, with 27 bases between them. The CDR3 consists of 19 residues. Germline V gene sequence: CDR1 SEHNR, CDR2 FQNEAQ (reference sequence). The CDR3 bases are TGTGCCAGCAGCTCTGGGTGGTTGTTACAGACAAGAGAACCCTACGAGCAGTACTTC. This encodes CASSSGWLLQTREPYEQYF.